The 29 T cell receptor beta chains reported below all come from one sample, sequenced in a study of response to subunit inactivated influenza vaccine. Using its own MiXCR run on the RT-PCR reads, TCRdb lists one record per CDR3 protein. The sample records a few hundred thousand distinct CDR3 sequences, 11% to 15% being singletons. The source material was PBMCs from blood, sampled 11 to 12 days after vaccination. The receptors shown here come from a man aged 50 to 60 who received an inactivated influenza vaccine.

The chain joins TRBV4-3 to TRBJ2-3; 7 bases match TRBD2. The CDR3 is made up of 17 amino acids. The germline CDR1 and CDR2 sequences are LGHNA and YSLEER. The V gene end was trimmed by 0 bases and the J gene end by 4 bases; junction bases not matched to a gene: 10. CDR3 loop: CASSQEALTSYPDTQYF. The CDR3 DNA is TGCGCCAGCAGCCAAGAGGCCCTGACTAGCTATCCAGATACGCAGTATTTT.

The chain links TRBV10-2 to TRBJ2-7, with 14 bases that match TRBD2. Unmatched junction bases numbered 4, after V lost 6 bases and J lost 0 bases. The CDR3 extends over 16 amino acids. Germline CDR1 reads WSHSY; CDR2 reads SAAADI. The chain's CDR3 is CASRGLAGESSYEQYF. The DNA for the CDR3 is TGCGCCAGCAGGGGACTAGCGGGGGAGAGCTCCTACGAGCAGTACTTC.

This rearrangement joins TRBV6-5 to TRBJ2-5, with 9 bases lining up with TRBD1. The CDR3 length is 15 residues. CDR1 and CDR2 (germline): MNHEY, SVGAGI. Trimming at V came to 4 bases and at J to 2 bases, leaving 5 bases not matched to a gene. The CDR3, as DNA: TGTGCCAGCAGTTTCGGGACAGGGACACAAGAGACCCAGTACTTC. Translated: CASSFGTGTQETQYF.

This chain connects TRBV7-6 to TRBJ2-2, with 9 bases fitting TRBD2. The V and J ends lost 5 bases and 1 base, in that order; junction bases with no gene match: 11. The CDR3 runs 18 residues. CDR1 SGHVS and CDR2 FNYEAQ come from the germline V gene. The CDR3, as DNA: TGTGCCAGCAGCCCTATGCGGCGGGGGGGCCTGAACACCGGGGAGCTGTTTTTT. Translating it yields CASSPMRRGGLNTGELFF.

This clonotype is a singleton in its sample. V is TRBV7-9 and J is TRBJ2-3; D is ambiguous. The V and J ends lost 3 bases and 2 bases respectively, with 12 bases between them. The CDR3 length is 15 residues. Germline-derived CDR1 and CDR2 are SEHNR and FQNEAQ (reference sequence). The CDR3 here is CASSFRPPLTDTQYF. The CDR3 bases are TGTGCCAGCAGCTTCCGGCCGCCGCTCACAGATACGCAGTATTTT.

The V gene is TRBV6-2 or TRBV6-3, the J gene TRBJ2-3; TRBD1 aligns across 9 bases. The CDR3 sequence is 16 residues long. V shed 6 bases, J shed 6 bases, and the junction held 13 bases outside the gene matches. Germline values: CDR1 MNHEY, CDR2 SVGEGT. CDR3: CASRTPGQGYLDTQYF. As DNA, the CDR3 is TGTGCCAGCAGAACTCCCGGACAGGGGTATCTGGATACGCAGTATTTT.

The rearrangement uses TRBV7-8 and TRBJ2-5; D is unclear. Trimming pared 5 bases from V and 2 bases from J, leaving 15 bases between. CDR3 length: 15 residues. Germline values: CDR1 SGHVS, CDR2 FQNEAQ. The CDR3 nucleotides read TGTGCCAGCAGCCCCCGCTACCTCCAGCAAGAGACCCAGTACTTC. Its protein product is CASSPRYLQQETQYF. The whole variable domain, filled in from reference TRBV7-8 and TRBJ2-5, reads GAGVSQSPRYKVAKRGQDVALRCDPISGHVSLFWYQQALGQGPEFLTYFQNEAQLDKSGLPSDRFFAERPEGSVSTLKIQRTQQEDSAVYLCASSPRYLQQETQYFGPGTRLLVL.

This chain connects TRBV20-1 to TRBJ2-6, with D possibly matching TRBD1 (6 bases). CDR1 DFQATT and CDR2 SNEGSKA come from the germline V gene (reference sequence). V was pared by 5 bases and J by 0 bases, with 20 bases between. The CDR3 is made up of 18 amino acids. The CDR3 bases are TGCAGTGCTCCCCCCGGTGGGGGACACTACTCTGGGGCCAACGTCCTGACTTTC. Protein: CSAPPGGGHYSGANVLTF.

V and J are TRBV20-1 and TRBJ1-1; TRBD1 matches at 7 bases. The CDR3 runs to 13 residues. Germline V CDR1 and CDR2: DFQATT, SNEGSKA (reference sequence). With V trimmed by 3 bases and J by 0 bases, 1 base remained unmatched. The CDR3 spells CSARGTVNTEAFF. The CDR3 DNA follows: TGCAGTGCTAGGGGGACAGTGAACACTGAAGCTTTCTTT.

In this sample, this clonotype turned up a few times. This chain uses TRBV7-2 with TRBJ2-2; tentatively, D is TRBD2 (6 bases). V was pared by 5 bases and J by 4 bases, with 11 bases between. The CDR3 is made up of 14 amino acids. Looked up from germline, CDR1 is SGHTA and CDR2 is FQGNSA. The CDR3 DNA reads as TGTGCCAGCAGCCCCGGGACTCGCACCGGGGAGCTGTTTTTT. It encodes CASSPGTRTGELFF. The whole variable domain, filled in from reference TRBV7-2 and TRBJ2-2, reads GAGVSQSPSNKVTEKGKDVELRCDPISGHTALYWYRQSLGQGLEFLIYFQGNSAPDKSGLPSDRFSAERTGGSVSTLTIQRTQQEDSAVYLCASSPGTRTGELFFGEGSRLTVL.

This clonotype occurred a few times. V is TRBV6-2 or TRBV6-3 and J is TRBJ2-7; TRBD2 matches at 13 bases. Unmatched junction bases numbered 7, after V lost 6 bases and J lost 5 bases. This CDR3 has 15 residues. Germline CDR1 MNHEY, CDR2 SVGEGT. Here the CDR3 DNA reads TGTGCCAGCAGCCGGCGGACTAGCGGGAGTAACGAGCAGTACTTC. This sequence encodes CASSRRTSGSNEQYF.

This clonotype was detected many times. The rearrangement links TRBV29-1 to TRBJ2-4, with D perhaps matching TRBD2 (6 bases). The CDR3 length is 11 residues. Germline CDR1 reads SQVTM; CDR2 reads ANQGSEA. V was clipped by 5 bases and J by 7 bases, with 9 bases between them. CDR3 DNA sequence: TGCAGCGTTTATCGGGAGAACATTCAGTACTTC. It yields the protein CSVYRENIQYF.

J is TRBJ2-7 and V is TRBV6-2 or TRBV6-3; TRBD1 matches 8 bases. The V gene's germline CDR1 is MNHEY and CDR2 SVGEGT. The CDR3 runs 15 residues. The trim removed 2 bases at V and 2 bases at J, leaving 5 bases unmatched. The CDR3 here is CASSYRDRRPYEQYF. The CDR3 DNA sequence: TGTGCCAGCAGTTACAGGGACAGGCGTCCCTACGAGCAGTACTTC.

Only a few counts were recorded for this clonotype. The V and J genes are TRBV7-9 and TRBJ1-1; D perhaps matches TRBD1 (6 bases). V was trimmed by 5 bases and J by 7 bases, leaving 14 bases between them. In germline, CDR1 is SEHNR, CDR2 FQNEAQ (reference sequence). This CDR3 spans 13 amino acids. CDR3 residues: CASSLIQGFEAFF. In nucleotides, the CDR3 is TGTGCCAGCAGCCTAATACAGGGTTTTGAAGCTTTCTTT.

The chain has TRBV19 and TRBJ2-1; D remains unclear. Looked up from germline, CDR1 is LNHDA and CDR2 is SQIVND (reference sequence). The CDR3 loop spans 16 amino acids. Trimming left V 5 bases short and J 0 bases short, with 14 bases between. The CDR3 sequence is CASSPFALSSYNEQFF. The CDR3, as DNA: TGTGCCAGTAGTCCTTTCGCTCTGAGCTCCTACAATGAGCAGTTCTTC.

This clonotype has only a few counts. The chain combines TRBV28 with TRBJ1-1; 11 nucleotides line up with TRBD1. Germline V gene lookup returns CDR1 MDHEN and CDR2 SYDVKM. The CDR3 is 15 amino acids. Trimming took 3 bases from V and 6 from J; bases not matched to a gene: 6. In nucleotides, the CDR3 is TGTGCCAGCAGTTTGTCCGGGACAGGGGGGGCTGAAGCTTTCTTT. Translating it yields CASSLSGTGGAEAFF.

This clonotype was counted a few times. The V gene is TRBV20-1, the J gene TRBJ2-7; D is perhaps TRBD2 (6 bases). This CDR3 has 13 amino acids. The germline V and J ends were trimmed by 7 bases and 2 bases, with 15 bases remaining between them. Germline CDR1 is DFQATT and CDR2 is SNEGSKA (reference sequence). The CDR3 protein is CSGAGGSTYEQYF. CDR3 coding DNA: TGCAGTGGTGCTGGGGGGTCCACCTACGAGCAGTACTTC.

This clonotype was found many times. The V call is TRBV5-1, the J call TRBJ2-1; TRBD2 aligns across 7 bases. Trimming took 0 bases from V and 0 from J; bases not matched to a gene: 6. CDR3 length equals 17 residues. Looked up from germline, CDR1 is SGHRS and CDR2 is YFSETQ. CDR3 in amino acids: CASSLDSGLGSYNEQFF. The CDR3 nucleotides are TGCGCCAGCAGCTTGGATTCAGGACTAGGCTCCTACAATGAGCAGTTCTTC. The full variable domain, rest sourced from reference TRBV5-1 and TRBJ2-1, is KAGVTQTPRYLIKTRGQQVTLSCSPISGHRSVSWYQQTPGQGLQFLFEYFSETQRNKGNFPGRFSGRQFSNSRSEMNVSTLELGDSALYLCASSLDSGLGSYNEQFFGPGTRLTVL.

This clonotype has ten or more counts. The rearrangement uses TRBV20-1 and TRBJ2-7; 8 bases are shared with TRBD1. The CDR3 is 15 residues long. The V gene end was trimmed by 0 bases and the J gene end by 4 bases; junction bases not matched to a gene: 8. Germline CDR1 is DFQATT and CDR2 is SNEGSKA (reference sequence). The CDR3 loop is CSARDLGQGAYEQYF. In DNA, the CDR3 is TGCAGTGCTAGAGATCTTGGCCAGGGGGCTTACGAGCAGTACTTC.

Ten or more counts support this clonotype. The chain recombines TRBV6-5 with TRBJ2-5, with a possible D match to TRBD2 (5 bases). Germline CDR1 reads MNHEY; CDR2 reads SVGAGI. Trimming cost V 0 bases and J 5 bases, with 10 bases left between them. The CDR3 extends over 14 amino acids. CDR3 in amino acids: CASSYSSVRETQYF. CDR3 bases: TGTGCCAGCAGTTACTCTAGCGTTCGGGAGACCCAGTACTTC.

This rearrangement joins TRBV7-9 to TRBJ2-7; TRBD1 matches 8 bases. The germline CDR1 and CDR2 sequences are SEHNR and FQNEAQ (reference sequence). The trim removed 3 bases at V and 5 bases at J, leaving 9 bases unmatched. The CDR3 spans 15 residues. The CDR3 region is CASSFYLAGGDEQYF. CDR3 DNA: TGTGCCAGCAGCTTCTATCTGGCAGGGGGCGACGAGCAGTACTTC.

This chain joins TRBV20-1 and TRBJ2-7; no definite D call. Germline values: CDR1 DFQATT, CDR2 SNEGSKA (reference sequence). The CDR3 is made up of 13 amino acids. V gave up 0 bases and J gave up 1 base, with 7 bases separating them. CDR3 DNA sequence: TGCAGTGCTAGAGAACCAGGTTCCTACGAGCAGTACTTC. It specifies CSAREPGSYEQYF.

This chain joins TRBV18 and TRBJ2-1, with 8 bases that match TRBD1. The germline V gene encodes CDR1 KGHSH and CDR2 LQKENI. After removal of 5 bases from V and 5 bases from J, the junction contained 5 bases not matched to a gene. This CDR3 has 14 residues. CDR3 loop: CASSSGQGNNEQFF. CDR3 nucleotide sequence: TGTGCCAGCTCATCAGGACAGGGAAACAATGAGCAGTTCTTC.

The chain joins TRBV4-1 to TRBJ2-1; the match to TRBD2 covers 9 bases. Germline lookup yields CDR1 MGHRA and CDR2 YSYEKL. CDR3 length: 20 residues. Trimming at V came to 0 bases and at J to 2 bases, leaving 14 bases not matched to a gene. In nucleotides, the CDR3 is TGCGCCAGCAGCCAAGATGCACCCGGTCTAGCGGGGTTGCCCTACAATGAGCAGTTCTTC. Amino acids: CASSQDAPGLAGLPYNEQFF.

This clonotype has a count of ten or more. V is TRBV20-1 and J is TRBJ1-2; TRBD1 might be the D (5 bases). CDR1 and CDR2 from the germline V gene are DFQATT and SNEGSKA (reference sequence). CDR3 length equals 14 residues. V was shortened by 3 bases and J by 4 bases, with 15 bases between the two germline ends. CDR3 DNA sequence: TGCAGTGCTAGTAGTCAGGGAGTATCCTATGGCTACACCTTC. Residues: CSASSQGVSYGYTF.

The genes are TRBV6-1 and TRBJ2-2; TRBD1 aligns across 7 bases. Trimming removed 6 bases from V and 8 bases from J; junction bases left unmatched: 12. The CDR3 runs 15 residues. Per germline, CDR1 MNHNS and CDR2 SASEGT. The CDR3 loop is CASSHRQGHGGELFF. The DNA for the CDR3 is TGTGCCAGCAGCCATCGACAGGGACATGGTGGGGAGCTGTTTTTT.

Points on this clonotype: The junction shows a germline mismatch at one end, possibly a read error. This chain links TRBV5-1 with TRBJ2-1; the D gene is possibly TRBD2 (5 bases). This CDR3 has 14 amino acids. CDR1 SGHRS and CDR2 YFSETQ come from the germline V gene. The CDR3 coding sequence is TGCGCCAGCAACTTGTTCACTGGGGAGTATGAGCAGTTCTTC. Translating it yields CASNLFTGEYEQFF.

This chain joins TRBV18 and TRBJ2-5; 7 nucleotides match TRBD1. Looked up from germline, CDR1 is KGHSH and CDR2 is LQKENI. There are 15 residues in the CDR3. The V gene end was trimmed by 2 bases and the J gene end by 4 bases; junction bases not matched to a gene: 7. The CDR3 DNA sequence: TGTGCCAGCTCACCAGGGGAGAGGGGGCGAGAGACCCAGTACTTC. Protein product: CASSPGERGRETQYF.

This clonotype occurred a few times. The genes are TRBV5-1 and TRBJ2-3; TRBD2 matches 13 bases. The length of the CDR3 is 18 residues. Germline-derived CDR1 and CDR2 are SGHRS and YFSETQ. V dropped 5 bases and J dropped 0; count of bases not matched to a gene: 9. For the CDR3, the DNA is TGCGCCAGCAGACCCGGGACTAGCGGGACCCCGAGCACAGATACGCAGTATTTT. Translation: CASRPGTSGTPSTDTQYF. Full variable domain (missing parts from reference TRBV5-1 and TRBJ2-3): KAGVTQTPRYLIKTRGQQVTLSCSPISGHRSVSWYQQTPGQGLQFLFEYFSETQRNKGNFPGRFSGRQFSNSRSEMNVSTLELGDSALYLCASRPGTSGTPSTDTQYFGPGTRLTVL.